This T cell receptor (beta chain) originates from a study of blood T cell repertoires in COVID-19. As for the study in general: T cells, B-cell-depleted T cells, or PBMCs provided the cDNA or gDNA that served as material.

V shed 5 bases, J shed 0 bases, and the junction held 5 bases outside the gene matches. Germline CDR1 SGHAT, CDR2 FQNNGV. The CDR3 is made up of 15 amino acids. Libraries were prepared by immunoSEQ multiplex PCR; TCRdb keeps only in-frame clonotypes and omits some of them. The sample yields roughly 250,000 clones, about nine tenths seen once. The sequence was collected from a woman aged 18-29 years who had recovered from COVID-19. Sequenced: PBMCs or T cells enriched from blood (not recorded which). The chain is built from TRBV11-2 and TRBJ1-2, with 8 bases that match TRBD1. The CDR3 DNA reads as TGTGCCAGCAGCCCCAACAGGGGGTCTAACTATGGCTACACCTTC. Its protein product is CASSPNRGSNYGYTF. The whole variable domain, remainder taken from reference TRBV11-2 and TRBJ1-2, is EAGVAQSPRYKIIEKRQSVAFWCNPISGHATLYWYQQILGQGPKLLIQFQNNGVVDDSQLPKDRFSAERLKGVDSTLKIQPAKLEDSAVYLCASSPNRGSNYGYTFGSGTRLTVV.